This T cell receptor beta chain was sequenced for a study of radiotherapy plus CTLA-4 blockade in lung cancer. Some clones are missing from TCRdb's copy, which holds only in-frame ones; the method was immunoSEQ multiplex PCR. The repertoire holds tens of thousands of clones, with 84% as singletons. The CDR3 sequence is 18 residues long. Germline V gene data show CDR1 as SGHTA and CDR2 as FQGNSA. V shed 1 base and J shed 0 bases, with 13 bases lying between them. The sequences come from peripheral blood, collected from a patient treated with radiotherapy plus ipilimumab. The rearrangement links TRBV7-2 to TRBJ2-6, with a weak D call TRBD2 (5 bases). This receptor was obtained from a human donor with non-small cell lung cancer whose response to radiotherapy plus ipilimumab could not be evaluated. Written as DNA, the CDR3 is TGTGCCAGCAGCTTAGAGCGGACGGCCTACTCTGGGGCCAACGTCCTGACTTTC. Its translation is CASSLERTAYSGANVLTF.